A selection of T cell receptor beta chains follows, all from one sample in a study of blood T cells in healthy people across ages. TCRdb re-analysed the 5' RACE reads in MiXCR, keeping a single row per CDR3 protein. Counted here are some 760,000 distinct CDR3 sequences, 20% to 25% occurring once; the ten biggest clones make up 9.4%. This sample was shared with a second study, whose subject was T cells of mothers and their children.

The sample comprised blood. Source of these receptors: a boy aged 5-17 years in good health. Both conserved end residues are part of each CDR3. D genes are given only for firm matches. Size values are once, few and many counts, or a class for expanded clones, and some rows have none.

clone_size,d_call,j_call,v_call,cdr3_aa,cdr3_nt
few,TRBD1,TRBJ2-2,TRBV29-1,CSEQGAGGELFF,TGCAGCGAGCAGGGGGCTGGCGGGGAGCTGTTTTTT
few,NA,TRBJ2-5,TRBV2,CASSERWGVRQETQYF,TGTGCCAGCAGTGAACGATGGGGCGTTCGACAAGAGACCCAGTACTTC
few,NA,TRBJ1-4,TRBV6-1,CASSELAVGGEKLFF,TGCGCCAGCAGTGAATTGGCAGTGGGGGGTGAAAAACTGTTTTTT
NA,TRBD2,TRBJ2-3,TRBV20-1,CSASPLLAGTTDTQYF,TGCAGTGCTAGTCCATTACTAGCGGGGACCACAGATACGCAGTATTTT
few,NA,TRBJ1-4,TRBV7-9,CASSPGIVNEKLFF,TGTGCCAGCAGCCCAGGGATCGTCAATGAAAAACTGTTTTTT
few,TRBD2,TRBJ2-1,TRBV12-5,CASHFGRELAGGYEQFF,TGTGCTAGTCATTTTGGGCGCGAACTAGCGGGAGGGTATGAGCAGTTCTTC
NA,TRBD2,TRBJ2-3,TRBV3-1,CASSPMEEREFIDMQYF,TGTGCCAGCAGCCCCATGGAGGAGCGGGAGTTTATAGATATGCAGTATTTT
NA,NA,TRBJ1-2,TRBV7-6,CASSAGPNNGYTF,TGTGCCAGCAGCGCCGGGCCTAACAATGGCTACACCTTC
few,NA,TRBJ1-1,TRBV27,CASSAGDTTTEAFF,TGTGCCAGCAGTGCAGGGGACACAACCACTGAAGCTTTCTTT
NA,NA,TRBJ2-3,TRBV12-3/TRBV12-4,CASSLTLQGYLITDTQYF,TGTGCCAGCAGTTTAACTCTCCAGGGCTATCTGATAACAGATACGCAGTATTTT
NA,NA,TRBJ2-1,TRBV27,CASKIAISYNEQFF,TGTGCCAGCAAGATAGCGATTTCCTACAATGAGCAGTTCTTC
few,NA,TRBJ1-2,TRBV14,CASSQDMDTNYGYTF,TGTGCCAGCAGCCAAGATATGGACACTAACTATGGCTACACCTTC
NA,TRBD1,TRBJ2-5,TRBV25-1,CASSEYYRGGETQYF,TGTGCCAGCAGTGAATATTACAGGGGCGGAGAGACCCAGTACTTC